A single sample gave rise to the 18 T cell receptor beta chains below, sequenced in a study of blood T cell repertoires in COVID-19. Generated by immunoSEQ multiplex PCR, the TCRdb table keeps only in-frame clones and is missing some. The table records about 220,000 clones, more than 85% of them present only once. The sample was peripheral blood. All receptors derive from a woman aged 45-65 years with COVID-19, enrolled during active disease.

The chain is built from TRBV5-6 and TRBJ2-2; D ambiguous. This CDR3 has 15 amino acids. Germline loops: CDR1 SGHDT, CDR2 YYEEEE. V lost 0 bases, J lost 2 bases, and 8 bases lay in between. The CDR3 loop reads CASSLASTNTGELFF. In nucleotides, the CDR3 is TGTGCCAGCAGCTTGGCGTCCACTAACACCGGGGAGCTGTTTTTT.

The chain combines TRBV9 with TRBJ2-1; TRBD2 matches at 13 bases. Looked up from germline, CDR1 is SGDLS and CDR2 is YYNGEE. Unmatched junction bases numbered 10, after V lost 0 bases and J lost 7 bases. The CDR3 contains 18 residues. The DNA for the CDR3 is TGTGCCAGCAGCGTAGGCCCACTAGCGGGGGGGCAGGGAAATGAGCAGTTCTTC. This codes for CASSVGPLAGGQGNEQFF.

The J gene is TRBJ2-1, the V gene TRBV23-1; TRBD1 matches at 8 bases. TRBV23-1 has ORF status, its function being uncertain. Unmatched junction bases numbered 3, after V lost 3 bases and J lost 8 bases. The CDR3 has 13 amino acids. Here the CDR3 DNA reads TGCGCCAGCAGTCAGCCGGACAGGGATGAGCAGTTCTTC. It codes for CASSQPDRDEQFF.

This clone has just one count. The chain joins TRBV30 to TRBJ1-2; 8 bases map to TRBD1. CDR3 size: 15 residues. Trimming cost V 7 bases and J 4 bases; bases outside gene matches: 14. CDR1 is GTSNPN and CDR2 is SVGIG in the germline V gene (reference sequence). CDR3 nucleotides: TGTGCCTATAAAGCAGGCGGGCAGGGGGCCTATGGCTACACCTTC. Translation gives CAYKAGGQGAYGYTF.

The chain has TRBV5-6 and TRBJ1-1, with 9 bases that match TRBD1. The junction had 6 bases not matched to a gene; V was cut back by 5 bases and J by 1 base. The CDR3 is 15 amino acids. Looked up from germline, CDR1 is SGHDT and CDR2 is YYEEEE. CDR3 in amino acids: CASRRTGQGNTEAFF. The DNA for the CDR3 is TGTGCCAGCAGACGAACGGGACAGGGGAACACTGAAGCTTTCTTT.

This sequence joins TRBV2 and TRBJ1-3; a possible D gene is TRBD1 (5 bases). V lost 5 bases, J lost 2 bases, and 19 bases lay in between. The CDR3 extends over 17 amino acids. Germline CDR1 is SNHLY and CDR2 is FYNNEI. The CDR3 bases are TGTGCCAGCAGTCCCCTCGATCGGGGGTACCCTGGAAACACCATATATTTT. Amino acid sequence: CASSPLDRGYPGNTIYF.

As DNA, the CDR3 is TGTGCCAGCAGTTTATCCGGGGAATTGCCGAACACTGAAGCTTTCTTT. It translates to CASSLSGELPNTEAFF. The chain links TRBV27 to TRBJ1-1; unclear D gene. CDR1 and CDR2 from the germline V gene are MNHEY and SMNVEV (reference sequence). This CDR3 is 16 amino acids long. V gave up 0 bases and J gave up 1 base, with 12 bases separating them.

This sequence joins TRBV7-2 and TRBJ2-3; D is ambiguous. The germline V and J ends were trimmed by 5 bases and 4 bases, with 7 bases remaining between them. The CDR3 is 12 residues long. CDR1 is SGHTA, CDR2 FQGNSA, per germline. The CDR3 DNA reads as TGTGCCAGCAGCACTTTCGCAGATACGCAGTATTTT. Its translation is CASSTFADTQYF.

This clone was seen only once. The rearrangement links TRBV11-2 to TRBJ1-1, with TRBD1 matching 7 bases. The CDR3 runs 12 residues. Trimming at V came to 5 bases and at J to 5 bases, leaving 2 bases not matched to a gene. CDR1 SGHAT and CDR2 FQNNGV come from the germline V gene. The CDR3, as DNA: TGTGCCAGCAGCCCACAGGGGACTGAAGCTTTCTTT. As protein: CASSPQGTEAFF.

The chain combines TRBV10-1 with TRBJ2-2; tentative D call: TRBD1 (5 bases). Between the trimmed V and J ends, which lost 3 bases and 9 bases, there was a span of 8 bases. Germline CDR1 reads WNHNN; CDR2 reads SYGVQD (reference sequence). This CDR3 spans 12 amino acids. This chain's CDR3 is CASSDQGRELFF. CDR3 DNA: TGCGCCAGCAGTGACCAGGGCCGGGAGCTGTTTTTT.

The genes are TRBV6-5 and TRBJ1-6, with 8 bases matching TRBD1. The V and J ends lost 4 bases and 4 bases, in that order; junction bases with no gene match: 3. The CDR3 contains 15 residues. Germline V gene lookup returns CDR1 MNHEY and CDR2 SVGAGI. CDR3 in amino acids: CASSWDRKYNSPLHF. CDR3 coding DNA: TGTGCCAGCAGTTGGGACAGGAAATATAATTCACCCCTCCACTTT.

The chain is built from TRBV28 and TRBJ2-1; 12 bases align to TRBD2. J gave up 0 bases and V 8 bases, and 8 bases lay outside the gene matches. The CDR3 runs 17 residues. Per germline, CDR1 MDHEN and CDR2 SYDVKM. The CDR3 bases are TGTGCCAGCTCGGGACTAGCGGGTCGAAGCTCCTACAATGAGCAGTTCTTC. Translated, it gives CASSGLAGRSSYNEQFF.

The chain carries TRBV7-8 and TRBJ1-5; a possible D gene is TRBD1 (5 bases). CDR1 and CDR2 (germline): SGHVS, FQNEAQ. V dropped 5 bases and J dropped 7 bases, with 15 bases sitting between them. The CDR3 has 14 amino acids. Here the CDR3 reads CASSLIRGYQPQHF. CDR3 coding DNA: TGTGCCAGCAGCCTTATAAGGGGCTACCAGCCCCAGCATTTT.

The V call is TRBV6-4, the J call TRBJ1-1; 10 nucleotides align to TRBD1. The CDR3 totals 18 residues. Germline V gene data show CDR1 as MRHNA and CDR2 as SNTAGT. V lost 2 bases to trimming and J lost 0 bases; unmatched junction nucleotides: 9. For the CDR3, the DNA is TGTGCCAGCAGTGACGGGTCGGGACAGGGGACTATGAACACTGAAGCTTTCTTT. Encoded protein: CASSDGSGQGTMNTEAFF.

The chain carries TRBV29-1 and TRBJ2-2, with D tentatively TRBD2 (6 bases). Germline V CDR1 and CDR2: SQVTM, ANQGSEA. Deletions cut 6 bases from V and 4 bases from J, with 9 bases between. The length of the CDR3 is 12 residues. CDR3 sequence reads: CSVMGGTGELFF. CDR3 nucleotides: TGCAGCGTAATGGGAGGCACCGGGGAGCTGTTTTTT.

The chain uses TRBV19 and TRBJ2-5; 7 nucleotides agree with TRBD1. V shed 9 bases, J shed 5 bases, and the junction held 9 bases outside the gene matches. This CDR3 is built from 13 residues. Germline-derived CDR1 and CDR2 are LNHDA and SQIVND (reference sequence). This CDR3 reads CASSDRVGETQYF. DNA for the CDR3: TGTGCCAGCTCAGACAGGGTGGGGGAGACCCAGTACTTC.

The chain joins TRBV5-6 to TRBJ1-4; the D is unclear. Trimming took 5 bases from V and 4 from J, leaving 15 bases between them. Per germline, CDR1 SGHDT and CDR2 YYEEEE. The CDR3 runs 15 residues. CDR3 in amino acids: CASRSRAEYNEKLFF. CDR3 nucleotides: TGTGCCAGCAGATCGAGGGCAGAATATAATGAAAAACTGTTTTTT. Filled out from reference TRBV5-6 and TRBJ1-4, the complete variable domain reads DAGVTQSPTHLIKTRGQQVTLRCSPKSGHDTVSWYQQALGQGPQFIFQYYEEEERQRGNFPDRFSGHQFPNYSSELNVNALLLGDSALYLCASRSRAEYNEKLFFGSGTQLSVL.

This clone was recorded a few times. The rearrangement joins TRBV19 to TRBJ1-2; D ambiguous. Germline V gene sequence: CDR1 LNHDA, CDR2 SQIVND (reference sequence). V gave up 3 bases and J gave up 8 bases, with 10 bases separating them. This CDR3 has 12 amino acids. For the CDR3, the DNA is TGTGCCAGTAGTATCCCTCTGGGCGGCTACACCTTC. Its translation is CASSIPLGGYTF. Supplemented by reference TRBV19 and TRBJ1-2, the full variable domain reads DGGITQSPKYLFRKEGQNVTLSCEQNLNHDAMYWYRQDPGQGLRLIYYSQIVNDFQKGDIAEGYSVSREKKESFPLTVTSAQKNPTAFYLCASSIPLGGYTFGSGTRLTVV.